One and the same sample provided the 20 T cell receptor beta chains below, sequenced in a study of Ad26.COV2.S vaccination and SARS-CoV-2 variants. The treatment denotes: around 19 received Ad26.COV2.S at low or high dose, single or two shots; 5 received placebo; per-sample allocation not given. Sampling was performed 63 days after the first vaccine or placebo injection. This table comes from immunoSEQ multiplex PCR, and its TCRdb copy is limited to in-frame clones, with some not included. The sample shows hundreds of thousands of clones, around 92% of them seen only once. The sequenced sample was peripheral blood, obtained in a trial of Ad26.COV2.S vaccine versus placebo. The source is a person aged 18-60 years who received the Ad26.COV2.S COVID-19 vaccine or a placebo.

This sequence joins TRBV5-1 and TRBJ1-2; possible D gene TRBD1, 5 bases. Germline CDR1 reads SGHRS; CDR2 reads YFSETQ. The CDR3 is 13 amino acids. The V end was cut by 3 bases, the J end by 5 bases, with 11 bases between. CDR3 amino acids: CASSWDVLYGYTF. The CDR3 DNA reads TGCGCCAGCAGCTGGGACGTCCTATATGGCTACACCTTC.

Concerning this clone: This same CDR3 is encoded by further DNA sequences in the sample. The chain employs TRBV10-1 and TRBJ2-3; D not resolved. The V gene's germline CDR1 is WNHNN and CDR2 SYGVQD (reference sequence). The CDR3 is made up of 12 amino acids. The V and J ends lost 3 bases and 2 bases respectively, with 3 bases between them. CDR3 sequence: CASSENTDTQYF. DNA of the CDR3: TGCGCCAGCAGTGAAAACACAGATACGCAGTATTTT.

The chain combines TRBV2 with TRBJ2-7; 8 nucleotides agree with TRBD1. After removal of 7 bases from V and 7 bases from J, the junction contained 12 bases not matched to a gene. The germline V gene has CDR1 SNHLY and CDR2 FYNNEI. The CDR3 has 14 residues. CDR3 sequence: CASTLSQGVVEQYF. In DNA, the CDR3 is TGTGCCAGCACTCTTTCACAGGGGGTCGTTGAGCAGTACTTC.

About this clone itself: At the DNA level, this CDR3 is encoded by other sequences in the same sample as well. The CDR3 DNA reads as TGTGCCAGCAGTCGTTACAATGAGCAGTTCTTC. Amino acids: CASSRYNEQFF. This sequence joins TRBV12-3 or TRBV12-4 and TRBJ2-1; the D is unclear. V lost 5 bases, J lost 4 bases, and 3 bases lay in between. The CDR3 is made up of 11 amino acids.

As concerns this clone: Other DNA sequences in the sample encode the same CDR3. V is TRBV18 and J is TRBJ2-1; D uncertain. V lost 0 bases, J lost 4 bases, and 7 bases lay in between. Germline V gene sequence: CDR1 KGHSH, CDR2 LQKENI. There are 14 residues in the CDR3. CDR3 region: CASSPPAGYNEQFF. CDR3 nucleotide sequence: TGTGCCAGCTCACCACCGGCAGGATACAATGAGCAGTTCTTC.

CDR3 amino acids: CASSEDTGELFF. CDR3 coding DNA: TGTGCCAGCAGTGAAGACACCGGGGAGCTGTTTTTT. The rearrangement joins TRBV2 to TRBJ2-2; D is unresolved. Germline CDR1 and CDR2: SNHLY and FYNNEI. V was trimmed by 1 base and J by 3 bases, leaving 0 bases between them. This CDR3 contains 12 residues. Full variable domain (missing parts from reference TRBV2 and TRBJ2-2): EPEVTQTPSHQVTQMGQEVILRCVPISNHLYFYWYRQILGQKVEFLVSFYNNEISEKSEIFDDQFSVERPDGSNFTLKIRSTKLEDSAMYFCASSEDTGELFFGEGSRLTVL.

For this clone: Other DNA sequences within the sample encode an identical CDR3. V and J are TRBV13 and TRBJ2-5, with D possibly matching TRBD2 (5 bases). Germline V CDR1 and CDR2: PRHDT, FYEKMQ (reference sequence). The CDR3 extends over 13 amino acids. V was cut by 0 bases and J by 5 bases, with 7 bases left in between. CDR3: CASSLGRGETQYF. The CDR3 DNA reads TGTGCCAGCAGCTTAGGGCGCGGGGAGACCCAGTACTTC.

The genes are TRBV5-6 and TRBJ2-7, with TRBD1 identical over 10 bases. The CDR3 is 14 amino acids. Germline CDR1 SGHDT, CDR2 YYEEEE. V lost 2 bases, J lost 6 bases, and 5 bases stayed unmatched. CDR3 DNA: TGTGCCAGCAGCTTCCCGGGACAGGGGTCCGAGCAGTACTTC. Translated: CASSFPGQGSEQYF.

This sequence joins TRBV9 and TRBJ1-2, with TRBD1 matching over 9 bases. The V gene's germline CDR1 is SGDLS and CDR2 YYNGEE. Trimming cost V 4 bases and J 3 bases; bases outside gene matches: 4. The CDR3 runs to 14 residues. DNA of the CDR3: TGTGCCAGCAGCCCACAGGGGGCAGACTATGGCTACACCTTC. It yields the protein CASSPQGADYGYTF.

V gene TRBV7-2 combines with J gene TRBJ2-2; no clear D gene. In germline, CDR1 is SGHTA, CDR2 FQGNSA. V was pared by 1 base and J by 5 bases, with 17 bases between. The CDR3 consists of 17 residues. The CDR3 protein is CASSLGPFGEGTGELFF. CDR3 sequence (DNA): TGTGCCAGCAGCTTAGGGCCTTTTGGGGAAGGGACCGGGGAGCTGTTTTTT. The whole variable domain, filled in from reference TRBV7-2 and TRBJ2-2, reads GAGVSQSPSNKVTEKGKDVELRCDPISGHTALYWYRQSLGQGLEFLIYFQGNSAPDKSGLPSDRFSAERTGGSVSTLTIQRTQQEDSAVYLCASSLGPFGEGTGELFFGEGSRLTVL.

This sequence joins TRBV12-3 or TRBV12-4 and TRBJ2-5; D tentatively fits TRBD1 or TRBD2 (5 bases each). This CDR3 spans 12 amino acids. V was shortened by 8 bases and J by 5 bases, with 12 bases between the two germline ends. CDR3 sequence (DNA): TGTGCCAGCTCCAGGGAGTGGGAGACCCAGTACTTC. Translating it yields CASSREWETQYF.

The rearrangement joins TRBV3-1 (or the pseudogene TRBV3-2) to TRBJ1-2; D gene uncertain. CDR1 and CDR2 (germline): LGHDT, YNNKEL (reference sequence). V was pared by 4 bases and J by 3 bases, with 12 bases between. The CDR3 length is 14 residues. The DNA of the CDR3 is TGTGCCAGCAGCCCGGGTTCGGGGTACTATGGCTACACCTTC. Residues: CASSPGSGYYGYTF.

This clone came up once. The genes are TRBV7-9 and TRBJ1-2; no clear D gene. Germline V CDR1 and CDR2: SEHNR, FQNEAQ (reference sequence). The CDR3 extends over 16 amino acids. V lost 9 bases, J lost 8 bases, and 28 bases lay in between. The CDR3 spells CASALGVGEQMRGYTF. In DNA, the CDR3 is TGTGCCAGTGCGCTTGGTGTGGGAGAACAGATGAGAGGCTACACCTTC.

The rearrangement joins TRBV2 to TRBJ1-2; D possibly corresponds to TRBD1 (6 bases). The CDR3 sequence is 13 residues long. V gave up 4 bases and J gave up 4 bases, with 10 bases separating them. CDR1 and CDR2 from the germline V gene are SNHLY and FYNNEI. The DNA for the CDR3 is TGTGCCAGCAGTGGGGGGGCTGGCTATGGCTACACCTTC. Its protein is CASSGGAGYGYTF. The full variable domain, with the rest looked up from reference TRBV2 and TRBJ1-2, is EPEVTQTPSHQVTQMGQEVILRCVPISNHLYFYWYRQILGQKVEFLVSFYNNEISEKSEIFDDQFSVERPDGSNFTLKIRSTKLEDSAMYFCASSGGAGYGYTFGSGTRLTVV.

The chain uses TRBV30 and TRBJ1-6; TRBD1 agrees at 9 bases. Trimming at V came to 1 base and at J to 7 bases, leaving 2 bases not matched to a gene. This CDR3 spans 14 amino acids. The germline CDR1 and CDR2 sequences are GTSNPN and SVGIG (reference sequence). This CDR3 reads CAWSGGQGNSPLHF. DNA for the CDR3: TGTGCCTGGAGTGGGGGACAGGGAAATTCACCCCTCCACTTT.

The chain recombines TRBV5-4 with TRBJ1-2; D not resolved. Trimming took 1 base from V and 8 from J, leaving 18 bases between them. The CDR3 is made up of 15 amino acids. Germline CDR1 SGHNT, CDR2 YYREEE (reference sequence). CDR3 sequence reads: CASSLSGGPPEGYTF. The CDR3 DNA is TGTGCCAGCAGCTTGAGCGGAGGGCCTCCGGAGGGCTACACCTTC.

This chain uses TRBV6-5 with TRBJ2-1; D uncertain. This CDR3 has 15 residues. CDR1 is MNHEY, CDR2 SVGAGI, per germline. The V end was cut by 0 bases, the J end by 2 bases, with 8 bases between. CDR3 amino acids: CASSYSTQPYNEQFF. The CDR3 DNA sequence: TGTGCCAGCAGTTACTCGACCCAGCCCTACAATGAGCAGTTCTTC.

The table lists this clone with a few counts. The identical CDR3 is also encoded by other nucleotide sequences in the sample. The chain links TRBV19 to TRBJ1-5; no firm D call. Trimming took off 2 bases at V and 2 bases at J, with 7 bases between the two ends. The CDR3 totals 14 residues. CDR1 and CDR2 from the germline V gene are LNHDA and SQIVND (reference sequence). The CDR3 sequence: CASSISGGNQPQHF. As DNA, the CDR3 is TGTGCCAGTAGTATATCGGGTGGCAATCAGCCCCAGCATTTT. The complete variable domain, with remaining parts taken from reference TRBV19 and TRBJ1-5, reads DGGITQSPKYLFRKEGQNVTLSCEQNLNHDAMYWYRQDPGQGLRLIYYSQIVNDFQKGDIAEGYSVSREKKESFPLTVTSAQKNPTAFYLCASSISGGNQPQHFGDGTRLSIL.

V gene TRBV2 combines with J gene TRBJ1-1; D might be TRBD1 (6 bases). V was pared by 7 bases and J by 0 bases, with 12 bases between. The germline gives CDR1 SNHLY, CDR2 FYNNEI. The CDR3 spans 14 residues. Here the CDR3 reads CASKQGQLNTEAFF. CDR3 in DNA: TGTGCCAGCAAACAAGGACAGCTGAACACTGAAGCTTTCTTT.

The chain has TRBV7-6 and TRBJ2-1, with D perhaps matching TRBD2 (7 bases). V lost 3 bases to trimming and J lost 8 bases, with 17 bases between them. This CDR3 has 15 amino acids. Germline CDR1 is SGHVS and CDR2 is FNYEAQ. The CDR3 protein is CASSFIRGAGDEQFF. As DNA, the CDR3 is TGTGCCAGCAGCTTCATTCGGGGGGCGGGCGATGAGCAGTTCTTC.